This is a list of T cell receptor beta chains from one sample in a study of ipilimumab plus nivolumab after autologous stem cell transplantation. Sequencing used immunoSEQ multiplex PCR; TCRdb keeps in-frame clones, though not all of them. The repertoire holds over 80,000 clones, 65% to 85% seen once, with 2.2% in the top ten. Sequencing used PBMCs, obtained in a trial of ipilimumab plus nivolumab as post-transplant consolidation. These receptors all come from a male donor with diffuse large B-cell lymphoma. Each CDR3 is given with its conserved first and last residue. A D gene is named only where the DNA matches it firmly. A clone size is listed for some rows: how often the clone was seen (once, few, many), or a class if it is expanded.

J,V,length,size,D,CDR3,DNA
TRBJ2-5,TRBV11-2,17,.,TRBD2,CASNPPHGGFGRETQYF,TGTGCCAGCAACCCCCCACACGGGGGGTTTGGCAGAGAGACCCAGTACTTC
TRBJ2-1,TRBV7-9,13,.,.,CASSLAGSGEQFF,TGTGCCAGCAGCTTAGCGGGAAGTGGTGAGCAGTTCTTC
TRBJ2-1,TRBV13,15,.,TRBD2,CASSSGLAGFNEQFF,TGTGCCAGCAGTTCGGGACTAGCGGGGTTCAATGAGCAGTTCTTC
TRBJ1-1,TRBV7-2,15,.,.,CASRSGVGVNTEAFF,TGTGCCAGCAGGTCAGGGGTAGGGGTGAACACTGAAGCTTTCTTT
TRBJ1-6,TRBV7-2,16,.,.,CASSIQRGGHNSPLHF,TGTGCCAGCAGCATTCAGAGAGGTGGCCATAATTCACCCCTCCACTTT
TRBJ1-5,TRBV2,13,.,.,CASSVQGNQPQHF,TGTGCCAGCAGTGTTCAAGGCAATCAGCCCCAGCATTTT
TRBJ1-2,TRBV7-2,14,once,.,CASAVQGPNYGYTF,TGTGCCAGCGCTGTGCAGGGACCCAACTATGGCTACACCTTC
TRBJ2-1,TRBV7-7,14,once,TRBD1,CASSRYRGVDEQFF,TGTGCCAGCAGCCGCTACAGGGGAGTCGATGAGCAGTTCTTC
TRBJ1-2,TRBV7-2,14,.,.,CASSLDRSVVGYTF,TGTGCCAGCAGCTTAGACAGGTCTGTCGTGGGCTACACCTTC
TRBJ2-3,TRBV5-1,14,.,.,CASSPSHRTDTQYF,TGCGCCAGCAGCCCAAGCCACCGAACAGATACGCAGTATTTT
TRBJ2-3,TRBV4-3,15,.,TRBD2,CASSQVGGFTDTQYF,TGCGCCAGCAGCCAAGTCGGGGGGTTCACAGATACGCAGTATTTT
TRBJ1-1,TRBV7-6,15,.,.,CASSLSRAMNTEAFF,TGTGCCAGCAGCTTATCCCGCGCTATGAACACTGAAGCTTTCTTT
TRBJ2-2,TRBV7-6,17,.,TRBD2,CASSPFSGGMITGELFF,TGTGCCAGCAGCCCCTTTAGCGGGGGTATGATTACCGGGGAGCTGTTTTTT
TRBJ2-5,TRBV5-1,13,.,TRBD1,CASSLKDRGTQYF,TGCGCCAGCAGCCTCAAGGACAGGGGGACCCAGTACTTC
TRBJ1-3,TRBV13,18,.,.,CASSLWSRGGYRRNTIYF,TGTGCCAGCAGCTTGTGGTCGCGTGGGGGGTACAGGAGAAACACCATATATTTT
TRBJ2-5,TRBV5-4,16,.,TRBD2,CASSRPSSGGMETQYF,TGTGCCAGCAGCCGCCCTAGTAGCGGGGGAATGGAGACCCAGTACTTC
TRBJ2-3,TRBV30,16,.,.,CAWSVRRRVDTDTQYF,TGTGCCTGGAGTGTACGTAGGCGGGTGGACACAGATACGCAGTATTTT
TRBJ1-5,TRBV6-6,15,.,TRBD1,CASRRTGGNNQPQHF,TGTGCCAGCAGGCGGACAGGGGGGAACAATCAGCCCCAGCATTTT
TRBJ2-4,TRBV19,15,.,.,CASCPGGLAKNIQYF,TGTGCCAGTTGCCCTGGGGGCCTAGCCAAAAACATTCAGTACTTC
TRBJ1-5,TRBV19,16,.,.,CASSGAGRGSNQPQHF,TGTGCCAGTAGTGGGGCGGGGAGGGGCAGCAATCAGCCCCAGCATTTT
TRBJ1-1,TRBV23-1,14,.,TRBD1,CALTRGLGDTEAFF,TGCGCCCTTACCAGGGGGCTCGGGGACACTGAAGCTTTCTTT
TRBJ2-5,TRBV7-2,15,.,.,CASSQGGRNQETQYF,TGTGCCAGCAGCCAGGGGGGCCGGAACCAAGAGACCCAGTACTTC
TRBJ1-2,TRBV5-4,15,few,.,CASTQIRPQNYGYTF,TGTGCCAGCACTCAAATTAGACCGCAGAACTATGGCTACACCTTC
TRBJ2-2,TRBV7-3,16,.,.,CASSSSGTWNTGELFF,TGTGCCAGCAGCTCCTCCGGGACATGGAACACCGGGGAGCTGTTTTTT
TRBJ1-6,TRBV18,15,once,.,CASSFMESYNSPLHF,TGTGCCAGCTCGTTTATGGAATCCTATAATTCACCCCTCCACTTT
TRBJ2-5,TRBV12-5,13,few,.,CASGLEPQETQYF,TGTGCTAGTGGTTTGGAACCACAAGAGACCCAGTACTTC
TRBJ1-6,TRBV27,20,.,TRBD1,CASSASVTGRSSSYNSPLHF,TGTGCCAGCAGCGCCTCCGTGACAGGGCGGTCAAGCTCCTATAATTCACCCCTCCACTTT
TRBJ1-6,TRBV10-3,15,.,.,CAISAQDRSYSPLHF,TGTGCCATCAGTGCTCAAGACAGAAGCTATTCACCCCTCCACTTT